These 16 T cell receptor beta chains originate from one sample sequenced in a study of T cell repertoires in cytomegalovirus infection. A single record per CDR3 protein comes from TCRdb applying MiXCR to the reads. The table records about 200,000 distinct CDR3 sequences, roughly 9% of them present only once. The sequencing sample was made of PBMCs. The origin of the receptors is a human donor in good health (CMV status not recorded). Some clones in this sample may be carry-over from other donors' samples.

This clonotype was detected many times. The genes are TRBV9 and TRBJ2-1; no clear D. Trimming removed 3 bases from V and 7 bases from J, with 11 bases in between. The CDR3 runs 13 residues. The germline V gene has CDR1 SGDLS and CDR2 YYNGEE. This CDR3 is CASSGLVANEQFF. DNA for the CDR3: TGTGCCAGCAGCGGATTAGTTGCGAATGAGCAGTTCTTC.

This clonotype was seen many times. The V gene is TRBV4-3, the J gene TRBJ2-1, with 9 bases that match TRBD1. The CDR3 sequence is 18 residues long. From germline, CDR1 is LGHNA and CDR2 YSLEER. Germline trimming cut 3 bases from V and 4 bases from J; bases unmatched to any gene: 13. CDR3 residues: CASSQGTGQRGGYNEQFF. DNA for the CDR3: TGCGCCAGCAGCCAGGGGACAGGGCAGCGAGGAGGATACAATGAGCAGTTCTTC.

This clonotype showed up many times. The gene calls are TRBV14 and TRBJ1-6, with D unclear. CDR1 is SGHDN and CDR2 is FVKESK in the germline V gene. The CDR3 is made up of 15 amino acids. V was shortened by 1 base and J by 5 bases, with 9 bases between the two germline ends. CDR3 protein: CASSQARGNNSPLHF. In DNA form, the CDR3 reads TGTGCCAGCAGCCAAGCTCGGGGTAATAATTCACCCCTCCACTTT.

This clonotype was seen ten or more times. The V call is TRBV24-1, the J call TRBJ2-1, with no clear D. This CDR3 is built from 12 residues. CDR1 and CDR2 from the germline V gene are KGHDR and SFDVKD. With 1 base removed from V and 8 bases from J, the gap between germline ends came to 5 bases. CDR3 region: CATSDLVDEQFF. In nucleotides, the CDR3 is TGTGCCACCAGTGATTTAGTGGATGAGCAGTTCTTC.

The chain joins TRBV4-2 to TRBJ2-1; 9 bases are shared with TRBD2. The CDR3 covers 18 residues. V shed 0 bases and J 6 bases; nucleotides not matched to a gene: 12. Germline V gene data show CDR1 as LGHNA and CDR2 as YNFKEQ. The CDR3 DNA follows: TGTGCCAGCAGCCAAGACAACACGCTAGCGGGAAAAAGCAATGAGCAGTTCTTC. The encoded protein is CASSQDNTLAGKSNEQFF.

CDR3 region: CATSDYRGDEFF. CDR3 DNA sequence: TGTGCCACCAGTGATTACAGGGGGGATGAGTTCTTC. The genes are TRBV24-1 and TRBJ2-1; 8 bases align to TRBD1. Germline V gene data show CDR1 as KGHDR and CDR2 as SFDVKD. V shed 2 bases, J shed 14 bases, and the junction held 4 bases outside the gene matches. This CDR3 spans 12 amino acids.

This clonotype was detected many times. The chain employs TRBV7-2 and TRBJ2-2; TRBD1 matches 8 bases. The V gene's germline CDR1 is SGHTA and CDR2 FQGNSA. V shed 1 base and J 6 bases; nucleotides not matched to a gene: 10. The CDR3 totals 17 residues. The CDR3 sequence: CASSLVSGTGVPGELFF. CDR3 in DNA: TGTGCCAGCAGCTTAGTTTCGGGGACAGGAGTCCCCGGGGAGCTGTTTTTT.

The CDR3 coding sequence is TGCGCCAGCAGCGACGACAGGGGCGGGAACACTGAAGCTTTCTTT. Translating it yields CASSDDRGGNTEAFF. The V call is TRBV5-1, the J call TRBJ1-1; 8 bases match TRBD1. After removal of 4 bases from V and 1 base from J, the junction contained 6 bases not matched to a gene. Per germline, CDR1 SGHRS and CDR2 YFSETQ. The CDR3 sequence is 15 residues long.

The V call is TRBV20-1, the J call TRBJ2-7; D not resolved. Germline CDR1 is DFQATT and CDR2 is SNEGSKA (reference sequence). The CDR3 covers 15 residues. Deletions cut 3 bases from V and 0 bases from J, with 15 bases between. The CDR3 reads CSARDHWKSSYEQYF. In nucleotides, the CDR3 is TGCAGTGCTAGGGATCACTGGAAGAGCTCCTACGAGCAGTACTTC.

In this sample, this clonotype turned up many times. The chain has TRBV5-4 and TRBJ1-1; D is unresolved. Germline CDR1 and CDR2: SGHNT and YYREEE (reference sequence). This CDR3 has 15 residues. The V and J ends lost 0 bases and 1 base respectively, with 10 bases between them. As DNA, the CDR3 is TGTGCCAGCAGCTTGGTAGGGCCGGGGAACACTGAAGCTTTCTTT. Encoded protein: CASSLVGPGNTEAFF. The full variable domain, with the rest looked up from reference TRBV5-4 and TRBJ1-1, is ETGVTQSPTHLIKTRGQQVTLRCSSQSGHNTVSWYQQALGQGPQFIFQYYREEENGRGNFPPRFSGLQFPNYSSELNVNALELDDSALYLCASSLVGPGNTEAFFGQGTRLTVV.

This clonotype was seen at least ten times. The chain recombines TRBV10-3 with TRBJ2-5; D may correspond to TRBD1 or TRBD2 (6 bases each). Looked up from germline, CDR1 is ENHRY and CDR2 is SYGVKD. This CDR3 comprises 14 residues. The V end lost 11 bases, the J end lost 5 bases, and 21 bases lay between the germline ends. DNA for the CDR3: TGTGCCCCACGAGGGGGAGGCAGAGGGGAGACCCAGTACTTC. Protein sequence: CAPRGGGRGETQYF.

V is TRBV9 and J is TRBJ1-6; perhaps TRBD1 as D (6 bases). V gave up 2 bases and J gave up 6 bases, with 6 bases separating them. This CDR3 has 13 amino acids. Germline-derived CDR1 and CDR2 are SGDLS and YYNGEE. CDR3 coding DNA: TGTGCCAGCAGCGTGGACAGTAATTCACCCCTCCACTTT. Protein sequence: CASSVDSNSPLHF.

This clonotype was counted a few times. V usage is TRBV27 and J usage is TRBJ1-5, with a possible D match to TRBD1 (6 bases). Per the germline V gene, CDR1 is MNHEY and CDR2 is SMNVEV (reference sequence). Trimming shortened V by 3 bases and J by 6 bases, and 15 bases separated the two germline ends. CDR3 size: 15 residues. The CDR3 coding sequence is TGTGCCAGCAGTTTGGAGGGGGGGGCCGGTCAGCCCCAGCATTTT. It yields the protein CASSLEGGAGQPQHF.

The sample holds many counts of this clonotype. The CDR3 DNA reads as TGTGCCAGCAGCCGTAGCGGGAGTAATGAGCAGTTCTTC. It yields the protein CASSRSGSNEQFF. The rearrangement uses TRBV7-3 and TRBJ2-1; 9 nucleotides match TRBD2. Germline V gene data show CDR1 as SGHTA and CDR2 as FQGTGA. V shed 5 bases and J 7 bases; nucleotides not matched to a gene: 3. The CDR3 is made up of 13 amino acids.

Ten or more counts support this clonotype. This chain links TRBV7-8 with TRBJ2-2; 10 bases are a match to TRBD2. V shed 2 bases and J 4 bases; nucleotides not matched to a gene: 10. The CDR3 is 18 residues long. Germline CDR1 reads SGHVS; CDR2 reads FQNEAQ. The CDR3 spells CASSLRAGGLGTTGELFF. The CDR3 nucleotides read TGTGCCAGCAGCTTACGAGCGGGGGGGCTCGGTACCACCGGGGAGCTGTTTTTT.

The table lists this clonotype with many counts. V usage is TRBV28 and J usage is TRBJ2-7, with 7 bases lining up with TRBD2. V shed 7 bases, J shed 0 bases, and the junction held 9 bases outside the gene matches. This CDR3 comprises 15 residues. Germline V gene sequence: CDR1 MDHEN, CDR2 SYDVKM. The CDR3 spells CASTGEGQGSYEQYF. The CDR3 region has the DNA TGTGCCAGCACCGGGGAGGGGCAGGGCTCCTACGAGCAGTACTTC. The whole variable domain, remainder taken from reference TRBV28 and TRBJ2-7, is DVKVTQSSRYLVKRTGEKVFLECVQDMDHENMFWYRQDPGLGLRLIYFSYDVKMKEKGDIPEGYSVSREKKERFSLILESASTNQTSMYLCASTGEGQGSYEQYFGPGTRLTVT.